This TCR beta chain was captured by sequencing in a study of blood T cell repertoires in COVID-19. Across the study: Sources were T cells, B-cell-depleted T cells, or PBMCs; the material itself was cDNA or gDNA.

This CDR3 comprises 13 residues. With V trimmed by 4 bases and J by 6 bases, 2 bases remained unmatched. Per the germline V gene, CDR1 is ENHRY and CDR2 is SYGVKD. In the authors' methods: Estimates of nucleated cell counts were drawn from the amplification of reference gene primers. TCRdb's table, derived via immunoSEQ multiplex PCR, lists solely in-frame clones and lacks some. V and J calls and clone size are given by that table; D and trimming were obtained from the DNA. Of fewer than 250,000 clones listed, around 90% are singletons. The source material was peripheral blood. The TCR originated in a man in his sixties with acute or convalescent COVID-19. The chain is built from TRBV10-3 and TRBJ2-7; 11 positions match TRBD1. The CDR3, as DNA: TGTGCCATCAGTGGCGGGACAGGGGGCGAGCAGTACTTC. Its protein product is CAISGGTGGEQYF.